These T cell receptor beta chains were read from a single sample in a study of shared clonotypes between healthy human individuals. Using immunoSEQ multiplex PCR, the repertoire was profiled, and TCRdb retains in-frame clones only, with some absent. The sample yields approximately 2,000,000 clones, approximately 90% seen once. Sequences were obtained from naive CD4+ T cells from PBMCs. These receptors all come from a man aged 18 to 29 in good health. Some clones in this sample may be carry-over from other donors' samples. The CDR3 runs from the conserved cysteine through the conserved F or W. Fields, in order: clone size, V gene, J gene, D gene, CDR3 protein, CDR3 DNA. A D gene is named only where the DNA matches it firmly. Only part of the rows carry a size: once, few, many, or a class if the clone is expanded.

-,TRBV27,TRBJ1-5,TRBD1,CASSSLRQGVGSNQPQHF,TGTGCCAGCAGTTCCTTAAGACAGGGGGTCGGTAGCAATCAGCCCCAGCATTTT
-,TRBV5-1,TRBJ2-5,TRBD1,CASSLSTLRGQGRRETQYF,TGCGCCAGCAGCTTGTCCACTCTCAGGGGACAGGGGAGGAGGGAGACCCAGTACTTC
-,TRBV28,TRBJ1-5,TRBD1,CASSVDRGSQPQHF,TGTGCCAGCAGCGTAGACAGGGGTTCGCAGCCCCAGCATTTT
-,TRBV2,TRBJ1-1,-,CASALEVMNTEAFF,TGTGCCAGCGCGCTGGAGGTGATGAACACTGAAGCTTTCTTT
-,TRBV5-1,TRBJ2-2,-,CASKPIPGQETGELFF,TGCGCCAGCAAGCCAATACCGGGACAAGAGACCGGGGAGCTGTTTTTT
once,TRBV5-4,TRBJ1-2,-,CASSLDGWGASGYTF,TGTGCCAGCAGCTTGGACGGATGGGGGGCTAGTGGCTACACCTTC
-,TRBV29-1,TRBJ1-4,TRBD1,CSVEDPAVGQGTEKLFF,TGCAGCGTTGAAGATCCCGCGGTGGGACAGGGAACGGAAAAACTGTTTTTT
-,TRBV25-1,TRBJ2-7,-,CASSAGSSPTYSYEQYF,TGTGCCAGCAGTGCGGGGTCCTCACCCACTTACTCCTACGAGCAGTACTTC
-,TRBV7-8,TRBJ2-6,TRBD1,CASSLRGQGAVGANVLTF,TGTGCCAGCAGCTTACGCGGACAGGGGGCGGTTGGGGCCAACGTCCTGACTTTC
-,TRBV5-3,TRBJ2-1,-,CARSLRGSGNSYNEQFF,TGTGCCAGAAGTCTCCGAGGTAGCGGCAATTCCTACAATGAGCAGTTCTTC
-,TRBV10-3,TRBJ2-5,-,CAIRAESGTQYF,TGTGCCATCAGGGCGGAATCGGGCACCCAGTACTTC
-,TRBV9,TRBJ2-7,-,CASSVEGTLSYEQYF,TGTGCCAGCAGCGTAGAAGGGACCCTCTCCTACGAGCAGTACTTC
-,TRBV28,TRBJ1-2,-,CASSTTAVVQRRGYTF,TGTGCCAGCAGTACTACCGCGGTGGTTCAGAGGCGAGGCTACACCTTC
-,TRBV12-5,TRBJ2-7,TRBD1,CASGLVLGDRAYEQYF,TGTGCTAGTGGTTTGGTACTCGGAGACAGGGCCTACGAGCAGTACTTC
-,TRBV27,TRBJ2-3,-,CASSLYLGIGSTDTQYF,TGTGCCAGCAGTTTATATCTCGGGATCGGCAGCACAGATACGCAGTATTTT
-,TRBV18,TRBJ2-5,TRBD1,CASSPGTGYQETQYF,TGTGCCAGCTCACCCGGGACAGGGTACCAAGAGACCCAGTACTTC
-,TRBV6-1,TRBJ2-1,TRBD2,CASRELAGPYNEQFF,TGTGCCAGCAGAGAACTAGCGGGGCCCTACAATGAGCAGTTCTTC
-,TRBV10-2,TRBJ2-7,TRBD1,CASSEVGQGKDYEQYF,TGCGCCAGCAGTGAAGTAGGACAGGGTAAGGACTACGAGCAGTACTTC
-,TRBV5-1,TRBJ1-4,-,CASSLLGTTNEKLFF,TGCGCCAGCAGCTTGTTAGGCACAACTAATGAAAAACTGTTTTTT
-,TRBV6-1,TRBJ1-4,-,CASSDLGTDEKLFF,TGTGCCAGCAGTGATCTCGGGACGGATGAAAAACTGTTTTTT
-,TRBV29-1,TRBJ2-3,-,CSGGGSVNTQYF,TGCAGCGGAGGGGGTAGTGTCAATACGCAGTATTTT
-,TRBV20-1,TRBJ2-5,-,CSAKQGTQYF,TGCAGTGCTAAACAAGGGACCCAGTACTTC
-,TRBV5-1,TRBJ1-1,TRBD1,CASSRGQSTEAFF,TGCGCCAGCAGCAGGGGGCAGTCCACTGAAGCTTTCTTT
-,TRBV4-3,TRBJ1-6,-,CASSQPRSGEGYLPLHF,TGCGCCAGCAGCCAACCTCGGAGTGGGGAGGGATACTTACCCCTCCACTTT
-,TRBV7-3,TRBJ1-1,-,CASSSAGANTEAFF,TGTGCCAGCAGCTCAGCGGGGGCGAACACTGAAGCTTTCTTT
-,TRBV10-3,TRBJ2-3,-,CAISAHEGADTQYF,TGTGCCATCAGTGCTCACGAGGGGGCAGATACGCAGTATTTT
-,TRBV30,TRBJ2-3,TRBD2,CAWSALAASTDTQYF,TGTGCCTGGAGTGCTCTAGCGGCTAGCACAGATACGCAGTATTTT
once,TRBV19,TRBJ2-1,TRBD2,CASKALGLADYNEQFF,TGTGCCAGTAAAGCCCTGGGGCTAGCGGATTACAATGAGCAGTTCTTC
few,TRBV7-6,TRBJ1-1,-,CASSLVADNTEAFF,TGTGCCAGCAGCTTAGTGGCCGATAACACTGAAGCTTTCTTT
-,TRBV28,TRBJ1-5,-,CASSEGSIGNQPQHF,TGTGCCAGCAGTGAGGGGTCGATAGGCAATCAGCCCCAGCATTTT
-,TRBV27,TRBJ1-3,-,CASSSPGNTIYF,TGTGCCAGCAGTTCTCCTGGAAACACCATATATTTT
once,TRBV9,TRBJ2-2,-,CASSVEGSGELFF,TGTGCCAGCAGCGTAGAAGGTTCCGGGGAGCTGTTTTTT
-,TRBV6-1,TRBJ1-5,-,CASSQGRIKSQHF,TGTGCCAGCAGCCAAGGGCGGATTAAATCCCAGCATTTT
-,TRBV7-3,TRBJ2-7,TRBD2,CASSLGGDYYEQYF,TGTGCCAGCAGCCTTGGGGGGGACTACTACGAGCAGTACTTC
-,TRBV7-3,TRBJ2-6,-,CASSLNVGAGANVLTF,TGTGCCAGCAGCTTAAATGTAGGGGCTGGGGCCAACGTCCTGACTTTC
-,TRBV27,TRBJ2-7,TRBD2,CASSFSSGSTYEQYF,TGTGCCAGCAGTTTCTCTAGCGGGAGTACCTACGAGCAGTACTTC
-,TRBV9,TRBJ2-7,TRBD2,CASSVDSGRSWYEQYF,TGTGCCAGCAGCGTCGATAGCGGGAGAAGCTGGTACGAGCAGTACTTC
-,TRBV5-1,TRBJ1-3,-,CASSWTIASGNTIYF,TGCGCCAGCAGCTGGACGATAGCCTCTGGAAACACCATATATTTT
-,TRBV25-1,TRBJ2-1,-,CASSATPGLASYNEQFF,TGTGCCAGCAGTGCTACTCCGGGACTCGCGTCCTACAATGAGCAGTTCTTC
-,TRBV11-2,TRBJ2-7,TRBD2,CASSQLAGGGEQYF,TGTGCCAGCAGCCAGCTAGCGGGAGGCGGAGAGCAGTACTTC
-,TRBV7-8,TRBJ2-3,TRBD2,CASSPGLTSGSSGNTQYF,TGTGCCAGCAGCCCAGGCCTGACTAGCGGGTCCTCCGGGAATACGCAGTATTTT
-,TRBV27,TRBJ2-7,-,CASGSDSLWFYEQYF,TGTGCCAGCGGGTCTGACAGTTTGTGGTTCTACGAGCAGTACTTC
-,TRBV10-3,TRBJ1-1,TRBD1,CAISRARDRGPENTEAFF,TGTGCCATCAGCCGCGCCCGGGACAGGGGGCCCGAGAACACTGAAGCTTTCTTT
-,TRBV10-1,TRBJ1-3,TRBD1,CASYLGTGSSGNTIYF,TGCGCCAGCTATCTAGGGACAGGGAGCTCTGGAAACACCATATATTTT
-,TRBV6-5,TRBJ2-7,TRBD2,CASSPGGRSYEQYF,TGTGCCAGCAGTCCCGGGGGGAGATCCTACGAGCAGTACTTC
once,TRBV28,TRBJ2-7,TRBD2,CASSPAGGASSYEQYF,TGTGCCAGCAGCCCCGCGGGAGGGGCGAGCTCCTACGAGCAGTACTTC
-,TRBV5-1,TRBJ2-2,-,CASSLDSGNTGELFF,TGCGCCAGCAGCTTGGATAGTGGGAACACCGGGGAGCTGTTTTTT
-,TRBV5-1,TRBJ1-2,-,CASSLQGSNYGYTF,TGCGCCAGCAGCTTGCAGGGCTCTAACTATGGCTACACCTTC
-,TRBV6-5,TRBJ2-1,-,CASSYSRSHEQFF,TGTGCCAGCAGTTATTCCCGCAGCCACGAGCAGTTCTTC
-,TRBV28,TRBJ2-2,-,CASSRVPGRLNTGELFF,TGTGCCAGCAGCCGCGTTCCGGGACGATTAAACACCGGGGAGCTGTTTTTT
-,TRBV7-2,TRBJ2-7,TRBD2,CASSSLAEEQYF,TGTGCCAGCAGCTCCCTAGCGGAGGAGCAGTACTTC
-,TRBV11-2,TRBJ2-2,TRBD2,CASSLEAGGVTGELFF,TGTGCCAGCAGCTTGGAAGCGGGAGGGGTCACCGGGGAGCTGTTTTTT
-,TRBV5-1,TRBJ2-3,TRBD2,CASSYIAGSGDTQYF,TGCGCCAGCAGCTACATAGCGGGGAGTGGAGATACGCAGTATTTT
-,TRBV7-8,TRBJ2-2,-,CASRTPGRRNTGELFF,TGTGCCAGCAGAACGCCCGGGCGACGGAACACCGGGGAGCTGTTTTTT
once,TRBV20-1,TRBJ1-1,-,CSRGAVTEAFF,TGCAGCCGGGGGGCTGTGACTGAAGCTTTCTTT
-,TRBV4-2,TRBJ2-5,TRBD1,CASSYGTAVQETQYF,TGTGCCAGCAGCTACGGGACAGCGGTCCAAGAGACCCAGTACTTC
-,TRBV5-1,TRBJ1-4,-,CASSLGDLRGKLFF,TGCGCCAGCAGCTTGGGGGACCTCAGGGGAAAACTGTTTTTT
-,TRBV7-2,TRBJ2-7,TRBD2,CASSTNRLADEQYF,TGTGCCAGCAGCACCAATCGACTAGCCGACGAGCAGTACTTC
once,TRBV6-1,TRBJ2-3,TRBD2,CAIRLAGSTDTQYF,TGTGCCATTAGACTAGCGGGAAGCACAGATACGCAGTATTTT
-,TRBV7-3,TRBJ2-2,TRBD2,CASSFLAGGNTGELFF,TGTGCCAGCAGCTTCCTAGCGGGAGGGAACACCGGGGAGCTGTTTTTT